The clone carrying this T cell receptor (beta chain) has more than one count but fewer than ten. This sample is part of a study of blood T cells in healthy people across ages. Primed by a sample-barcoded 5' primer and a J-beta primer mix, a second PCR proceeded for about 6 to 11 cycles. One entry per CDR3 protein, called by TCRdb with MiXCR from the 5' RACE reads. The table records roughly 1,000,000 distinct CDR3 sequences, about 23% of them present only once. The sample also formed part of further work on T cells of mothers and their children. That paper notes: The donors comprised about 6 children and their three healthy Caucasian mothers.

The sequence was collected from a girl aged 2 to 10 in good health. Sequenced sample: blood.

DNA of the CDR3: TGCAGTGCTAGGCAGGGGGCGTCCTACGAGCAGTACTTC. Its translation is CSARQGASYEQYF. This chain uses TRBV20-1 with TRBJ2-7, with 8 bases that match TRBD1. V was pared by 3 bases and J by 1 base, with 2 bases of the junction left unmatched. The CDR3 is 13 residues long. Germline lookup yields CDR1 DFQATT and CDR2 SNEGSKA (reference sequence).